These 30 T cell receptor beta chains were sequenced from one sample in a study of graft-versus-host responses after intestinal transplantation. The table came from immunoSEQ multiplex PCR; TCRdb's copy has only in-frame clones and leaves some out. The table has under 150,000 clones, 90% to 95% seen once. Their antigen targets remain unknown. The input for sequencing was unstimulated CD8+ T cells sorted from spleen or lymph node cells, taken before intestinal transplant. These TCRs come from a human donor who received an intestinal transplant.

The V gene is TRBV28, the J gene TRBJ2-1; D is ambiguous. The germline V gene has CDR1 MDHEN and CDR2 SYDVKM. This CDR3 contains 14 residues. The V gene lost 2 bases and the J gene lost 4 bases, with 9 bases spanning the gap. The CDR3 coding sequence is TGTGCCAGCAGTTTAGAAACTCAATACAATGAGCAGTTCTTC. Translation gives CASSLETQYNEQFF.

J is TRBJ1-1 and V is TRBV11-2, with 10 bases identical to TRBD1. V dropped 3 bases and J dropped 6; count of bases not matched to a gene: 10. Looked up from germline, CDR1 is SGHAT and CDR2 is FQNNGV. This CDR3 contains 16 residues. In nucleotides, the CDR3 is TGTGCCAGCAGCTTGATTCGGGACAGGGGATGGGCTGAAGCTTTCTTT. Its translation is CASSLIRDRGWAEAFF.

The chain combines TRBV6-6 with TRBJ2-7; possibly TRBD1 for D (6 bases). This CDR3 spans 16 amino acids. Trimming pared 4 bases from V and 0 bases from J, leaving 16 bases between. The germline V gene encodes CDR1 MNHNY and CDR2 SVGAGI (reference sequence). The CDR3 sequence: CASSSKQDSYSYEQYF. The CDR3 nucleotides read TGTGCCAGCAGTTCAAAACAGGACAGTTACTCCTACGAGCAGTACTTC.

The V and J genes are TRBV14 and TRBJ2-7; D unresolved. Germline CDR1 is SGHDN and CDR2 is FVKESK. V lost 2 bases to trimming and J lost 3 bases, with 5 bases between them. CDR3 length: 12 residues. The CDR3 DNA is TGTGCCAGCAGCCAAACGAGCTACGAGCAGTACTTC. Protein sequence: CASSQTSYEQYF.

This chain connects TRBV9 to TRBJ1-1, with no clear D. This CDR3 comprises 14 residues. V lost 0 bases, J lost 4 bases, and 10 bases lay in between. The germline CDR1 and CDR2 sequences are SGDLS and YYNGEE. In DNA form, the CDR3 reads TGTGCCAGCAGCGTAGGGGATTTGGGCACTGAAGCTTTCTTT. Translating it yields CASSVGDLGTEAFF. Complete variable domain (other parts from reference TRBV9 and TRBJ1-1): DSGVTQTPKHLITATGQRVTLRCSPRSGDLSVYWYQQSLDQGLQFLIQYYNGEERAKGNILERFSAQQFPDLHSELNLSSLELGDSALYFCASSVGDLGTEAFFGQGTRLTVV.

V and J are TRBV28 and TRBJ2-3; D ambiguous. The ends were cut back, 2 bases at V and 5 bases at J, with 8 bases in the middle. Germline V gene sequence: CDR1 MDHEN, CDR2 SYDVKM. The CDR3 spans 13 residues. CDR3 nucleotides: TGTGCCAGCAGTTTAGGTTGGGTAGATACGCAGTATTTT. As protein: CASSLGWVDTQYF.

The rearrangement joins TRBV4-2 to TRBJ2-3; 7 positions agree with TRBD2. Trimming cost V 4 bases and J 5 bases; bases outside gene matches: 12. Per germline, CDR1 LGHNA and CDR2 YNFKEQ. The CDR3 length is 16 residues. The CDR3 region has the DNA TGTGCCAGCAGCCGCTACCTCGGGGGGAGAGAAGATACGCAGTATTTT. Its translation is CASSRYLGGREDTQYF.

V usage is TRBV11-1 and J usage is TRBJ2-5; TRBD1 is a possible D gene (7 bases). Germline V gives CDR1 SGHAT, CDR2 FQDESV (reference sequence). This CDR3 contains 18 residues. V was clipped by 5 bases and J by 1 base, with 23 bases between them. The DNA of the CDR3 is TGTGCCAGCAGCCACGGAGGGCTAGGGACAGACTTCCAAGAGACCCAGTACTTC. The encoded protein is CASSHGGLGTDFQETQYF.

V usage is TRBV4-1 and J usage is TRBJ1-1, with no clear D. The germline V gene encodes CDR1 MGHRA and CDR2 YSYEKL. This CDR3 spans 14 amino acids. Between the trimmed V and J ends, which lost 4 bases and 6 bases, there was a span of 15 bases. The CDR3: CASSLILGQSEAFF. CDR3 nucleotides: TGCGCCAGCAGCCTCATCTTAGGCCAGTCTGAAGCTTTCTTT.

The chain carries TRBV29-1 and TRBJ1-2, with D possibly being TRBD1 (5 bases). The germline gives CDR1 SQVTM, CDR2 ANQGSEA. The CDR3 has 12 residues. V was pared by 6 bases and J by 6 bases, with 14 bases between. The CDR3 is CSVPNGAHGYTF. CDR3 DNA: TGCAGCGTACCCAATGGGGCCCATGGCTACACCTTC. Variable domain in full (rest from reference TRBV29-1 and TRBJ1-2): SAVISQKPSRDICQRGTSLTIQCQVDSQVTMMFWYRQQPGQSLTLIATANQGSEATYESGFVIDKFPISRPNLTFSTLTVSNMSPEDSSIYLCSVPNGAHGYTFGSGTRLTVV.

This clone occurred a few times. The rearrangement joins TRBV5-6 to TRBJ1-5, with 9 positions matching TRBD1. The CDR3 contains 15 residues. J lost 7 bases, V lost 0 bases, and 5 bases had no gene match. Germline V CDR1 and CDR2: SGHDT, YYEEEE. CDR3 nucleotide sequence: TGTGCCAGCAGCTTGGGGGGGACAGGGCAACAGCCCCAGCATTTT. Protein: CASSLGGTGQQPQHF.

The V gene is TRBV27, the J gene TRBJ2-3; no definite D call. Trimming took off 5 bases at V and 3 bases at J, with 6 bases between the two ends. CDR3 length: 12 residues. Germline CDR1 reads MNHEY; CDR2 reads SMNVEV (reference sequence). This CDR3 is CASSHGTDTQYF. In DNA form, the CDR3 reads TGTGCCAGCAGTCACGGGACAGATACGCAGTATTTT.

This clone was detected a few times. The genes are TRBV11-2 and TRBJ1-2; 8 bases agree with TRBD1. V shed 5 bases and J 4 bases; nucleotides not matched to a gene: 6. Germline-derived CDR1 and CDR2 are SGHAT and FQNNGV. This CDR3 has 14 amino acids. CDR3 coding DNA: TGTGCCAGCAGCCCGACAGGGGCACTCTATGGCTACACCTTC. It encodes CASSPTGALYGYTF.

The chain carries TRBV27 and TRBJ2-7; 10 bases agree with TRBD2. CDR3 length: 14 residues. V shed 4 bases, J shed 3 bases, and the junction held 3 bases outside the gene matches. Germline V gene data show CDR1 as MNHEY and CDR2 as SMNVEV (reference sequence). The CDR3 sequence is CASSWTSGNYEQYF. The CDR3 region has the DNA TGTGCCAGCAGTTGGACTAGCGGAAACTACGAGCAGTACTTC.

CDR3 coding DNA: TGTGCCAGCAGACCTACACCCGGACACGAGCAGTACTTC. Translating it yields CASRPTPGHEQYF. The gene calls are TRBV7-2 and TRBJ2-7; no reliable D call. This CDR3 spans 13 amino acids. Per the germline V gene, CDR1 is SGHTA and CDR2 is FQGNSA. The V end lost 6 bases, the J end lost 5 bases, and 14 bases lay between the germline ends.

J is TRBJ1-5 and V is TRBV5-1; D ambiguous. Germline loops: CDR1 SGHRS, CDR2 YFSETQ. This CDR3 contains 15 residues. Trimming took 0 bases from V and 0 from J, leaving 7 bases between them. The CDR3 DNA reads TGCGCCAGCAGCTTGGCCCCGGGTAGCAATCAGCCCCAGCATTTT. Translation gives CASSLAPGSNQPQHF.

The rearrangement joins TRBV15 to TRBJ1-2; weak D call: TRBD1 (5 bases). The V end was cut by 0 bases, the J end by 3 bases, with 8 bases between. Germline CDR1 and CDR2: LNHNV and YYDKDF (reference sequence). The CDR3 consists of 14 residues. CDR3 sequence: CATSRDHRYYGYTF. The CDR3 DNA follows: TGTGCCACCAGCAGAGATCACAGGTACTATGGCTACACCTTC. Full variable domain (outside the CDR3, taken from reference TRBV15 and TRBJ1-2): DAMVIQNPRYQVTQFGKPVTLSCSQTLNHNVMYWYQQKSSQAPKLLFHYYDKDFNNEADTPDNFQSRRPNTSFCFLDIRSPGLGDTAMYLCATSRDHRYYGYTFGSGTRLTVV.

This rearrangement joins TRBV9 to TRBJ1-1; 7 bases fit TRBD1. Germline CDR1 SGDLS, CDR2 YYNGEE. Trimming took 4 bases from V and 5 from J; bases not matched to a gene: 5. The CDR3 runs 13 residues. The chain's CDR3 is CASSTGEWTEAFF. The CDR3, as DNA: TGTGCCAGCAGCACAGGGGAATGGACTGAAGCTTTCTTT. Variable domain in full (rest from reference TRBV9 and TRBJ1-1): DSGVTQTPKHLITATGQRVTLRCSPRSGDLSVYWYQQSLDQGLQFLIQYYNGEERAKGNILERFSAQQFPDLHSELNLSSLELGDSALYFCASSTGEWTEAFFGQGTRLTVV.

The CDR3 DNA sequence: TGTGCCAGCAGTGATCCGGGACAGGGCATACCTAATGAAAAACTGTTTTTT. Translating it yields CASSDPGQGIPNEKLFF. The chain is built from TRBV25-1 and TRBJ1-4; 9 positions agree with TRBD1. The CDR3 is 17 residues long. The V segment lost 3 bases and the J segment 3 bases; nucleotides outside the gene matches: 8. Germline assignment: CDR1 MGHDK and CDR2 SYGVNS. Combining the CDR3 with reference TRBV25-1 and TRBJ1-4 gives the whole variable domain EADIYQTPRYLVIGTGKKITLECSQTMGHDKMYWYQQDPGMELHLIHYSYGVNSTEKGDLSSESTVSRIRTEHFPLTLESARPSHTSQYLCASSDPGQGIPNEKLFFGSGTQLSVL.

The chain couples TRBV4-2 to TRBJ2-7; 7 bases fit TRBD1. The V segment lost 4 bases and the J segment 2 bases; nucleotides outside the gene matches: 5. Germline V CDR1 and CDR2: LGHNA, YNFKEQ. CDR3 length: 14 amino acids. This CDR3 is CASSLRDRPYEQYF. The CDR3, as DNA: TGTGCCAGCAGCCTCCGGGACAGACCCTACGAGCAGTACTTC.

This clone came up once. The J gene is TRBJ1-1, the V gene TRBV27, with D maybe TRBD1 (6 bases). Germline V lookup: CDR1 MNHEY, CDR2 SMNVEV (reference sequence). CDR3 size: 15 residues. V was pared by 2 bases and J by 7 bases, with 17 bases between. The chain's CDR3 is CASSLRGTGFGEAFF. The CDR3 DNA reads as TGTGCCAGCAGTTTAAGGGGAACAGGGTTTGGTGAAGCTTTCTTT.

The chain couples TRBV9 to TRBJ2-5, with D maybe TRBD2 (6 bases). CDR1 and CDR2 from the germline V gene are SGDLS and YYNGEE. Trimming removed 2 bases at V and 4 bases at J, with 15 bases between. The CDR3 loop spans 15 amino acids. DNA for the CDR3: TGTGCCAGCAGCGTCGGCGCGGGGAGTAGAGAGACCCAGTACTTC. It yields the protein CASSVGAGSRETQYF. Using reference TRBV9 and TRBJ2-5 for the parts outside the CDR3, the full variable domain is DSGVTQTPKHLITATGQRVTLRCSPRSGDLSVYWYQQSLDQGLQFLIQYYNGEERAKGNILERFSAQQFPDLHSELNLSSLELGDSALYFCASSVGAGSRETQYFGPGTRLLVL.

The chain recombines TRBV18 with TRBJ2-5; 7 nucleotides match TRBD2. The J call may be incorrect, as the DNA end agrees better with TRBJ2-7. Germline V gene data show CDR1 as KGHSH and CDR2 as LQKENI. This CDR3 contains 16 residues. The CDR3 bases are TGTGCCAGCTCACCAATAGAGCTAGCGGAGAGATACGAGCAGTACTTC. As protein: CASSPIELAERYEQYF.

The chain is built from TRBV19 and TRBJ1-5, with no clear D. V was pared by 6 bases and J by 10 bases, with 4 bases between. CDR3 length equals 9 residues. Germline CDR1 reads LNHDA; CDR2 reads SQIVND (reference sequence). The CDR3 here is CASSPPQHF. The CDR3 DNA reads as TGTGCCAGTAGCCCACCCCAGCATTTT.

This rearrangement joins TRBV19 to TRBJ2-5; D might be TRBD2 (5 bases). Trimming took off 1 base at V and 11 bases at J, with 11 bases between the two ends. The CDR3 contains 12 residues. From germline, CDR1 is LNHDA and CDR2 SQIVND (reference sequence). The DNA for the CDR3 is TGTGCCAGTAGTATAGGAGGGAGTGAGCAGTACTTC. Translating gives CASSIGGSEQYF.

This clone has just one count. This chain connects TRBV5-6 to TRBJ2-1; 12 bases agree with TRBD2. Germline V gives CDR1 SGHDT, CDR2 YYEEEE. CDR3 size: 15 residues. V lost 3 bases, J lost 7 bases, and 5 bases stayed unmatched. In nucleotides, the CDR3 is TGTGCCAGCAGCTACGGGACTAGCGGGCAGAATGAGCAGTTCTTC. It encodes CASSYGTSGQNEQFF. Full variable domain (missing parts from reference TRBV5-6 and TRBJ2-1): DAGVTQSPTHLIKTRGQQVTLRCSPKSGHDTVSWYQQALGQGPQFIFQYYEEEERQRGNFPDRFSGHQFPNYSSELNVNALLLGDSALYLCASSYGTSGQNEQFFGPGTRLTVL.

This clone was picked up one time. CDR3 residues: CASSLKAQGYTEAFF. The CDR3, as DNA: TGTGCCAGCAGCTTAAAAGCCCAGGGGTACACTGAAGCTTTCTTT. The genes are TRBV7-3 and TRBJ1-1; TRBD1 might be the D (6 bases). Per germline, CDR1 SGHTA and CDR2 FQGTGA. The CDR3 consists of 15 residues. V dropped 1 base and J dropped 3 bases, with 12 bases sitting between them.

This sequence joins TRBV5-6 and TRBJ1-3, with D possibly being TRBD1 (6 bases). Per germline, CDR1 SGHDT and CDR2 YYEEEE. The V end was cut by 4 bases, the J end by 4 bases, with 15 bases between. The CDR3 totals 15 residues. The DNA of the CDR3 is TGTGCCAGCAGCGTACTACAGGGACGGGGAAACACCATATATTTT. It translates to CASSVLQGRGNTIYF. Looking up the rest from reference TRBV5-6 and TRBJ1-3 gives the full variable domain: DAGVTQSPTHLIKTRGQQVTLRCSPKSGHDTVSWYQQALGQGPQFIFQYYEEEERQRGNFPDRFSGHQFPNYSSELNVNALLLGDSALYLCASSVLQGRGNTIYFGEGSWLTVV.

The J gene is TRBJ2-7, the V gene TRBV4-2, with TRBD2 as a possible D gene (5 bases). Germline CDR1 is LGHNA and CDR2 is YNFKEQ. The CDR3 has 15 amino acids. V lost 0 bases, J lost 4 bases, and 13 bases lay in between. The CDR3 reads CASSQDGLASYEQYF. Here the CDR3 DNA reads TGTGCCAGCAGCCAAGATGGGCTAGCCTCTTACGAGCAGTACTTC.

This clone appeared a single time. J is TRBJ2-1 and V is TRBV5-6; 7 bases are a match to TRBD2. Germline lookup yields CDR1 SGHDT and CDR2 YYEEEE. The CDR3 runs to 14 residues. V trimming: 2 bases; J trimming: 7 bases; junction bases outside the gene matches: 6. In nucleotides, the CDR3 is TGTGCCAGCAGCTTCGGGACTAACGGGAATGAGCAGTTCTTC. Translation gives CASSFGTNGNEQFF.